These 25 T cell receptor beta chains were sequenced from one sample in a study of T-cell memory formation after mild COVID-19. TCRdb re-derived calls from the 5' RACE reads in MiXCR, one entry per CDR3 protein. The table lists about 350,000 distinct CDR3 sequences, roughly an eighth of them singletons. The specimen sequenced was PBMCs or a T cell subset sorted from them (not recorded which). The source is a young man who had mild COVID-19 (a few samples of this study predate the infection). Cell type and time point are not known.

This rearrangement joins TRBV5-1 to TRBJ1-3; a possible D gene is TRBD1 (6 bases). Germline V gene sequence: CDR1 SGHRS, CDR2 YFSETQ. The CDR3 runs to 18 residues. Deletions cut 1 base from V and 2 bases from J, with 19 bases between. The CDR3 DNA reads TGCGCCAGCAGCTTGTACGTCGGGCAGGGGCTTACTGGAAACACCATATATTTT. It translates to CASSLYVGQGLTGNTIYF.

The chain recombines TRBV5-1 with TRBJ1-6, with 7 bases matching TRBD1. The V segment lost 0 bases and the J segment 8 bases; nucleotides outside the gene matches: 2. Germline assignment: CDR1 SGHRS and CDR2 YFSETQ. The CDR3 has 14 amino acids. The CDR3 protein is CASSLEGTDSPLHF. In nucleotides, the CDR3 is TGCGCCAGCAGCTTGGAAGGGACAGATTCACCCCTCCACTTT.

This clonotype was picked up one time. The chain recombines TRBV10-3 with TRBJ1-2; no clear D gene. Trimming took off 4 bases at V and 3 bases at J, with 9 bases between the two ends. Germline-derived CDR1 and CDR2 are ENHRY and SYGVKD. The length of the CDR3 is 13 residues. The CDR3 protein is CAISAVSDYGYTF. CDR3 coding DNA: TGTGCCATCAGTGCGGTCTCCGACTATGGCTACACCTTC.

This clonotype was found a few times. The DNA of the CDR3 is TGTGCCAGCAGCTTGGACGGTAAAAGTGAGCAGTTCTTC. It codes for CASSLDGKSEQFF. The V gene is TRBV7-2, the J gene TRBJ2-1; D is unresolved. Germline lookup yields CDR1 SGHTA and CDR2 FQGNSA. CDR3 length: 13 amino acids. Trimming left V 3 bases short and J 9 bases short, with 12 bases between.

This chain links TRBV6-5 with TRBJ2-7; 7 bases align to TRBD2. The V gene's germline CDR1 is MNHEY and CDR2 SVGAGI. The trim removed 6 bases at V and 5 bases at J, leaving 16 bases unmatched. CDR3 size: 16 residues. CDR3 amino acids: CASSPIAGEVPDEQYV. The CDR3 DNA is TGTGCCAGCAGCCCCATAGCGGGCGAGGTTCCGGACGAGCAGTACGTC.

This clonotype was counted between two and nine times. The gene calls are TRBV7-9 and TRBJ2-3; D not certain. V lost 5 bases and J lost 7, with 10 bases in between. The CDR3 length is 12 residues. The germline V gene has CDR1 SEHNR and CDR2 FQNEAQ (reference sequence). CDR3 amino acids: CASSPAEHTQYF. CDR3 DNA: TGTGCCAGCAGCCCGGCTGAGCATACGCAGTATTTT.

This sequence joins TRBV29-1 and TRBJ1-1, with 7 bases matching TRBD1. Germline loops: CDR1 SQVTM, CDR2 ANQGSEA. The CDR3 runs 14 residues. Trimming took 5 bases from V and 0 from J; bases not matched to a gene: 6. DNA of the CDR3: TGCAGCGTTATTCGACAGGGCATGAACACTGAAGCTTTCTTT. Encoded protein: CSVIRQGMNTEAFF.

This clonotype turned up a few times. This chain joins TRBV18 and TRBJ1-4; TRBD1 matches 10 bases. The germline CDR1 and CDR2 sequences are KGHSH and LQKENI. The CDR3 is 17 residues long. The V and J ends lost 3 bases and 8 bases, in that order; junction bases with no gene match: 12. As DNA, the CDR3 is TGTGCCAGCTCACCGATCGGGACAGGGGTTGGAGAGGAAAAACTGTTTTTT. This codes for CASSPIGTGVGEEKLFF.

CDR3 coding DNA: TGTGCCAGCAGCTTGGAGGCTAGCCGTAGCACAGATACGCAGTATTTT. It specifies CASSLEASRSTDTQYF. The chain links TRBV5-4 to TRBJ2-3, with D possibly TRBD2 on 5 matching bases. This CDR3 region has 16 residues. V lost 0 bases to trimming and J lost 0 bases, with 11 bases between them. Germline values: CDR1 SGHNT, CDR2 YYREEE (reference sequence). The variable domain in full, completed from reference TRBV5-4 and TRBJ2-3, reads ETGVTQSPTHLIKTRGQQVTLRCSSQSGHNTVSWYQQALGQGPQFIFQYYREEENGRGNFPPRFSGLQFPNYSSELNVNALELDDSALYLCASSLEASRSTDTQYFGPGTRLTVL.

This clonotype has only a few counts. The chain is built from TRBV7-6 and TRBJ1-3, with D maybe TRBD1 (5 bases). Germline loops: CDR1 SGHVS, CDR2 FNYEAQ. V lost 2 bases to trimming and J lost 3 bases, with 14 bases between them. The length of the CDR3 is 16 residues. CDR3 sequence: CASSLSSGGIGNTIYF. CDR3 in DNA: TGTGCCAGCAGCTTAAGTAGTGGGGGAATTGGAAACACCATATATTTT. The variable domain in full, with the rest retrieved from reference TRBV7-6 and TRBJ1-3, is GAGVSQSPRYKVTKRGQDVALRCDPISGHVSLYWYRQALGQGPEFLTYFNYEAQQDKSGLPNDRFSAERPEGSISTLTIQRTEQRDSAMYRCASSLSSGGIGNTIYFGEGSWLTVV.

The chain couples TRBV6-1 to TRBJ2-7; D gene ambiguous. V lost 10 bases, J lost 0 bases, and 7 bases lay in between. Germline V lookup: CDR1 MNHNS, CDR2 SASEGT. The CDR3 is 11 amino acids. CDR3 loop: CATTSSYEQYV. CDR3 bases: TGTGCCACAACTTCCTCCTACGAGCAGTACGTC.

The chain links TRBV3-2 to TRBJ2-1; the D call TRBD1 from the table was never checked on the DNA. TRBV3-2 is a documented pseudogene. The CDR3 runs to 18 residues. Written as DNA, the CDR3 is TGTGCCAGCAGCCACCCGAAATTTCGACAGAGGGCATTGCATGAGCAGTTCTTC. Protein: CASSHPKFRQRALHEQFF.

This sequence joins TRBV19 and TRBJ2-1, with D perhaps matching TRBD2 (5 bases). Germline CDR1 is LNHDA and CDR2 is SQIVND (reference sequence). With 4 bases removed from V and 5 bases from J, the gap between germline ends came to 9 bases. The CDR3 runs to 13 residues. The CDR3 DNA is TGTGCCAGTAGTAACGGGGTCCACAATGAGCAGTTCTTC. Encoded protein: CASSNGVHNEQFF.

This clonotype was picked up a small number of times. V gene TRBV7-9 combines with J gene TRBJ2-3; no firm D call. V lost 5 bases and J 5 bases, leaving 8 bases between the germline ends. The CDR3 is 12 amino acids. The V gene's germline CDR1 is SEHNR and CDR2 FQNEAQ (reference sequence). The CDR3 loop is CASSLYQDTQYF. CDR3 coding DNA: TGTGCCAGCAGCCTGTACCAAGATACGCAGTATTTT. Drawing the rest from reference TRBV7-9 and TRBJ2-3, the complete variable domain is DTGVSQNPRHKITKRGQNVTFRCDPISEHNRLYWYRQTLGQGPEFLTYFQNEAQLEKSRLLSDRFSAERPKGSFSTLEIQRTEQGDSAMYLCASSLYQDTQYFGPGTRLTVL.

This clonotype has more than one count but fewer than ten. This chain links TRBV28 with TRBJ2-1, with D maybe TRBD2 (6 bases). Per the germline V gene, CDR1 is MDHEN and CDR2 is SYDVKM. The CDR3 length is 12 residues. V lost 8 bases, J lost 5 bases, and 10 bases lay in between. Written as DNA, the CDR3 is TGTGCCAGCGGGAGGAGTGACAATGAGCAGTTCTTC. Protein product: CASGRSDNEQFF.

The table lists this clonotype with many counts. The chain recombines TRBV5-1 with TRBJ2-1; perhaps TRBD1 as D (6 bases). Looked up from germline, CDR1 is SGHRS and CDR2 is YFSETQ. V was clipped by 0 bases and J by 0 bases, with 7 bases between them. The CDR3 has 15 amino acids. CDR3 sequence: CASSLVDSSYNEQFF. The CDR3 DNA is TGCGCCAGCAGCTTGGTGGACAGCTCCTACAATGAGCAGTTCTTC.

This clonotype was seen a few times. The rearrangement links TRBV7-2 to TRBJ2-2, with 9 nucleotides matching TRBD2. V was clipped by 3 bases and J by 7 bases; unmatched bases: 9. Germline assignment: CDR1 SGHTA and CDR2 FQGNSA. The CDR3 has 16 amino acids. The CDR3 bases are TGTGCCAGCAGCTTGGTCGGCGGGGGGGCGGACGGGGAGCTGTTTTTT. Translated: CASSLVGGGADGELFF.

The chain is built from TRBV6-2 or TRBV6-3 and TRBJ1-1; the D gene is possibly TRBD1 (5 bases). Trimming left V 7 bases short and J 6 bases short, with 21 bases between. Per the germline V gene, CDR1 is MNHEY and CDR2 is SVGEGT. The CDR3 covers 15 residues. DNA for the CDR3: TGTGCCAGCATCGACCCGAAGGGGTTGGGGTCTGAAGCTTTCTTT. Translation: CASIDPKGLGSEAFF.

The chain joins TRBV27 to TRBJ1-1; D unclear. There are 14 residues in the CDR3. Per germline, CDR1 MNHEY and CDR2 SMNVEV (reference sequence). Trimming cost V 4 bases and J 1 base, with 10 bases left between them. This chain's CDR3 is CASSSPRRNTEAFF. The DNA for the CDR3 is TGTGCCAGCAGTTCGCCCCGGAGGAACACTGAAGCTTTCTTT.

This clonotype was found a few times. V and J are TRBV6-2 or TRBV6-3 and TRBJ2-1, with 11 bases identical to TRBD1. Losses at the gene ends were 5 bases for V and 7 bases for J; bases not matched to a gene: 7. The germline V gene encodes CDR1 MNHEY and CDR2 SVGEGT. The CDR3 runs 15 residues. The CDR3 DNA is TGTGCCAGCAGTGCATCCGGGACAGGGGGAAATGAGCAGTTCTTC. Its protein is CASSASGTGGNEQFF.

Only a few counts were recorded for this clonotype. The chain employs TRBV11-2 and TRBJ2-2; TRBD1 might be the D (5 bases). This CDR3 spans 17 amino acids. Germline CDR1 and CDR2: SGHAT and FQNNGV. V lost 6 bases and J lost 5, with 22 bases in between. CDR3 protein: CASSLGLSWGLTGELFF. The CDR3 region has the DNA TGTGCCAGCAGTCTTGGGTTATCATGGGGCTTAACCGGGGAGCTGTTTTTT.

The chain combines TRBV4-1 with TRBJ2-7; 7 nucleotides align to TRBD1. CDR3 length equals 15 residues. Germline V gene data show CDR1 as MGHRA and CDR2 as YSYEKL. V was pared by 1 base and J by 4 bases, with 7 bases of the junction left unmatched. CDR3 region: CASSQGQGSSYEQYF. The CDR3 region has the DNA TGCGCCAGCAGCCAAGGACAGGGTTCGAGTTACGAGCAGTACTTC.

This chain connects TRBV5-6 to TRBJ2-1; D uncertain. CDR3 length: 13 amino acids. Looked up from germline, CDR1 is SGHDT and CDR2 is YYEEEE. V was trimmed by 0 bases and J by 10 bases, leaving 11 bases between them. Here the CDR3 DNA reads TGTGCCAGCAGCTTGGTCTTCGCGGAAGAGCAGTTCTTC. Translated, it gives CASSLVFAEEQFF.

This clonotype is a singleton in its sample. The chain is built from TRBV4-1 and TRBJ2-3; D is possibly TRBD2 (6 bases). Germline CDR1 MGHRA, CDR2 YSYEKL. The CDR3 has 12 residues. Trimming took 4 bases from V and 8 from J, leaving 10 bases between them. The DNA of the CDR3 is TGCGCCAGCAGCCGTACGGGGGTTACGCAGTATTTT. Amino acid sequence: CASSRTGVTQYF.

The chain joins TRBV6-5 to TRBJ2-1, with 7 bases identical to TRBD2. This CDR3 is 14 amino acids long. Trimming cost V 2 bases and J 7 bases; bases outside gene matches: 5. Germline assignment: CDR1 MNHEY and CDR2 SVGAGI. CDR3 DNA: TGTGCCAGCAGTTACGGCGACGGGGGGAATGAGCAGTTCTTC. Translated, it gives CASSYGDGGNEQFF.